This TCR beta chain was found in a study of shared clonotypes between healthy human individuals. As for the study in general: For every donor, three CD4 naive, three CD4 memory, two CD8 naive and one CD8 memory plates were used.

Whole-study results and caveats: Blood was the only sampled material, and tissue repertoires likely differ.

A note on this clone: Its specificity is not known.

Trimming took off 8 bases at V and 6 bases at J, with 17 bases between the two ends. The CDR3 is 15 amino acids. Germline values: CDR1 SNHLY, CDR2 FYNNEI. The donors, all of them Caucasian adults, lived in Nashville, Tennessee. The table came from immunoSEQ multiplex PCR; TCRdb's copy has only in-frame clones and leaves some out. The data hold a few million clones, with approximately 96% observed a single time. This TCR was recovered from a man between 18 and 29 years old in good health. The rearrangement uses TRBV2 and TRBJ1-6; D ambiguous. The specimen was naive CD4+ T cells sorted from blood. Subset indicated: CD45RA+ positively selected. The CDR3 DNA reads as TGTGCCAGCTTCCGCGGGCAGAACCCTAATTCACCCCTCCACTTT. Its protein product is CASFRGQNPNSPLHF.